This record covers a single T cell receptor (beta chain). Antigen unknown. Assay: immunoSEQ multiplex PCR; the TCRdb copy retains only in-frame clones and omits some. The table records some 96,000 clones, around 90% of them present only once. The source of the sample is a study of T cell responses to AZD1222 COVID-19 vaccine. Study results and caveats: Sampling captured repertoires only after the peak T cell response.

Germline V gene lookup returns CDR1 MNHEY and CDR2 SVGAGI. This CDR3 has 15 amino acids. The V and J ends lost 8 bases and 3 bases respectively, with 16 bases between them. This sequence was found in an adult in good health. Specimen: peripheral blood, collected on day 0 of AZD1222 vaccination. The chain couples TRBV6-5 to TRBJ2-2; no reliable D call. The CDR3 reads CASSLRLADTGELFF. In DNA, the CDR3 is TGTGCCAGCTCACTTAGGTTGGCGGACACCGGGGAGCTGTTTTTT.